The 32 T cell receptor beta chains below come from one sample, sequenced in a study of cytotoxic CD8 clonotypes in ibrutinib-treated CLL. Sequenced by immunoSEQ multiplex PCR; TCRdb stores in-frame clones only, minus some. This table holds 250,000 to 350,000 clones, around 69% found once. Sample: PBMCs, taken at disease progression, from a patient treated with ibrutinib. The origin of the receptors is a human donor with chronic lymphocytic leukemia.

This clone was seen a handful of times. The V gene is TRBV14, the J gene TRBJ2-2; D unclear. The germline V gene encodes CDR1 SGHDN and CDR2 FVKESK. V shed 2 bases and J shed 13 bases, with 8 bases lying between them. The CDR3 has 11 amino acids. In DNA, the CDR3 is TGTGCCAGCAGCCAATGGGGTTGGCTGTTTTTT. This translates into CASSQWGWLFF.

The V call is TRBV4-1, the J call TRBJ1-1; tentatively, D is TRBD1 (5 bases). Germline CDR1 is MGHRA and CDR2 is YSYEKL. Trimming removed 1 base from V and 3 bases from J, with 12 bases in between. This CDR3 is 15 amino acids long. CDR3 nucleotides: TGCGCCAGCAGCCAAGTCAGGGTAGGGGACACTGAAGCTTTCTTT. Translated, it gives CASSQVRVGDTEAFF.

The CDR3 protein is CASSEFEDRGSYEQYF. As DNA, the CDR3 is TGTGCCAGCAGTGAATTTGAGGACAGGGGATCCTACGAGCAGTACTTC. V usage is TRBV25-1 and J usage is TRBJ2-7, with 9 bases fitting TRBD1. This CDR3 spans 16 amino acids. Trimming at V came to 1 base and at J to 1 base, leaving 5 bases not matched to a gene. The germline V gene has CDR1 MGHDK and CDR2 SYGVNS.

This rearrangement joins TRBV29-1 to TRBJ2-1, with 7 bases matching TRBD2. V shed 3 bases, J shed 6 bases, and the junction held 14 bases outside the gene matches. The germline gives CDR1 SQVTM, CDR2 ANQGSEA. This CDR3 has 16 residues. CDR3 bases: TGCAGCGTTGACGGGCGGCGGGAGTGGGGGTTCAATGAGCAGTTCTTC. It yields the protein CSVDGRREWGFNEQFF.

This chain links TRBV9 with TRBJ2-2; 7 nucleotides agree with TRBD2. From germline, CDR1 is SGDLS and CDR2 YYNGEE. V shed 0 bases, J shed 9 bases, and the junction held 5 bases outside the gene matches. The CDR3 extends over 14 amino acids. This CDR3 is CASSVAGRDRELFF. The CDR3 DNA sequence: TGTGCCAGCAGCGTAGCGGGGAGGGACCGGGAGCTGTTTTTT.

The V and J genes are TRBV28 and TRBJ2-7; no clear D gene. Germline-derived CDR1 and CDR2 are MDHEN and SYDVKM. This CDR3 region has 12 residues. V dropped 10 bases and J dropped 2 bases, with 12 bases sitting between them. The CDR3 loop reads CATWKRPYEQYF. For the CDR3, the DNA is TGTGCCACCTGGAAGCGCCCCTACGAGCAGTACTTC.

The CDR3 DNA is TGTGCCAGCAGCTTAGCGCCCCCCAACTACGAGCAGTACTTC. The encoded protein is CASSLAPPNYEQYF. The J gene is TRBJ2-7, the V gene TRBV7-9; the D is unclear. This CDR3 has 14 residues. V was cut by 0 bases and J by 3 bases, with 9 bases left in between. Per germline, CDR1 SEHNR and CDR2 FQNEAQ (reference sequence).

V and J are TRBV7-6 and TRBJ2-2; TRBD2 matches at 14 bases. Trimming removed 5 bases from V and 8 bases from J; junction bases left unmatched: 4. Germline V gives CDR1 SGHVS, CDR2 FNYEAQ. The CDR3 runs to 15 residues. The CDR3 is CASSRLAGGQGELFF. CDR3 nucleotides: TGTGCCAGCAGCCGACTAGCGGGAGGGCAAGGGGAGCTGTTTTTT.

This clone was detected a few times. V is TRBV5-1 and J is TRBJ2-1; the D is unclear. Between the trimmed V and J ends, which lost 0 bases and 8 bases, there was a span of 9 bases. In germline, CDR1 is SGHRS, CDR2 YFSETQ. The CDR3 consists of 13 residues. For the CDR3, the DNA is TGCGCCAGCAGCTTGGCCGTCCTCGATGAGCAGTTCTTC. Amino acids: CASSLAVLDEQFF.

As for this clone: Within the sample, other DNA sequences also encode this same CDR3. The chain couples TRBV5-1 to TRBJ1-1; D is unresolved. Germline CDR1 is SGHRS and CDR2 is YFSETQ. V dropped 0 bases and J dropped 1 base, with 7 bases sitting between them. CDR3 length: 14 residues. This CDR3 is CASSLAGGNTEAFF. CDR3 in DNA: TGCGCCAGCAGCTTGGCCGGTGGGAACACTGAAGCTTTCTTT. Full variable domain (rest looked up from reference TRBV5-1 and TRBJ1-1): KAGVTQTPRYLIKTRGQQVTLSCSPISGHRSVSWYQQTPGQGLQFLFEYFSETQRNKGNFPGRFSGRQFSNSRSEMNVSTLELGDSALYLCASSLAGGNTEAFFGQGTRLTVV.

This chain joins TRBV19 and TRBJ2-7, with a tentative D call TRBD2 (5 bases). The CDR3 runs 15 residues. The V end lost 3 bases, the J end lost 4 bases, and 16 bases lay between the germline ends. Germline assignment: CDR1 LNHDA and CDR2 SQIVND (reference sequence). Here the CDR3 DNA reads TGTGCCAGTAGTATCGGCGAGCGGCCACCTTACGAGCAGTACTTC. It is translated as CASSIGERPPYEQYF.

This clone has just one count. The genes are TRBV11-2 and TRBJ2-3; 8 positions agree with TRBD1. The germline gives CDR1 SGHAT, CDR2 FQNNGV. With V trimmed by 5 bases and J by 3 bases, 4 bases remained unmatched. The CDR3 has 14 residues. CDR3 nucleotide sequence: TGTGCCAGCAGCAGGACAGGGACGACAGATACGCAGTATTTT. Residues: CASSRTGTTDTQYF.

Only one count was recorded for this clone. The rearrangement links TRBV14 to TRBJ2-4, with TRBD2 as a possible D gene (6 bases). Trimming cost V 4 bases and J 0 bases, with 7 bases left between them. The CDR3 covers 14 residues. The germline V gene has CDR1 SGHDN and CDR2 FVKESK. The CDR3: CASSPGRAKNIQYF. CDR3 sequence (DNA): TGTGCCAGCAGCCCCGGGAGAGCCAAAAACATTCAGTACTTC.

The chain is built from TRBV25-1 and TRBJ2-1; a weak D match, TRBD1 (6 bases). Germline CDR1 MGHDK, CDR2 SYGVNS. V was shortened by 1 base and J by 4 bases, with 11 bases between the two germline ends. The CDR3 extends over 15 amino acids. The CDR3 DNA sequence: TGTGCCAGCAGTGAATTTAGGGGGTGGTACAATGAGCAGTTCTTC. Translated, it gives CASSEFRGWYNEQFF. Using reference TRBV25-1 and TRBJ2-1 for the parts outside the CDR3, the full variable domain is EADIYQTPRYLVIGTGKKITLECSQTMGHDKMYWYQQDPGMELHLIHYSYGVNSTEKGDLSSESTVSRIRTEHFPLTLESARPSHTSQYLCASSEFRGWYNEQFFGPGTRLTVL.

The gene calls are TRBV28 and TRBJ1-2, with D maybe TRBD1 (6 bases). V was clipped by 3 bases and J by 2 bases, with 10 bases between them. The CDR3 loop spans 14 amino acids. Germline V lookup: CDR1 MDHEN, CDR2 SYDVKM. The CDR3 region is CASSFGQGNYGYTF. CDR3 nucleotide sequence: TGTGCCAGCAGTTTTGGGCAGGGGAACTATGGCTACACCTTC.

This rearrangement joins TRBV6-1 to TRBJ1-2; 7 positions agree with TRBD1. The germline V gene encodes CDR1 MNHNS and CDR2 SASEGT. V lost 5 bases and J lost 0; bases outside the gene matches: 6. The CDR3 is 15 amino acids. The CDR3 reads CASSSHRGPNYGYTF. The CDR3, as DNA: TGTGCCAGCAGTAGCCACAGGGGACCTAACTATGGCTACACCTTC.

The rearrangement joins TRBV15 to TRBJ2-7; no clear D gene. The CDR3 loop spans 14 amino acids. Deletions cut 0 bases from V and 6 bases from J, with 12 bases between. Germline V gene lookup returns CDR1 LNHNV and CDR2 YYDKDF (reference sequence). The DNA for the CDR3 is TGTGCCACCAGCAGAGATCTCACTTTTCTCGAGCAGTACTTC. It codes for CATSRDLTFLEQYF.

With regard to this clone: Other DNA sequences within the sample encode an identical CDR3. V usage is TRBV4-3 and J usage is TRBJ2-7, with D perhaps matching TRBD1 or TRBD2 (5 bases each). The CDR3 is 14 amino acids. Trimming left V 1 base short and J 2 bases short, with 9 bases between. CDR1 is LGHNA, CDR2 YSLEER, per germline. Here the CDR3 DNA reads TGCGCCAGCAGCCAAGTTGGGGGTACCTACGAGCAGTACTTC. It encodes CASSQVGGTYEQYF.

This clone was seen a handful of times. The V gene is TRBV28, the J gene TRBJ2-7; TRBD2 aligns across 8 bases. This CDR3 is 15 amino acids long. Germline CDR1 MDHEN, CDR2 SYDVKM. The ends lost 2 bases at V and 4 bases at J; junction bases unmatched: 7. This CDR3 reads CASSLRAGGSYEQYF. CDR3 sequence (DNA): TGTGCCAGCAGTTTACGTGCGGGAGGAAGTTACGAGCAGTACTTC.

V usage is TRBV6-1 and J usage is TRBJ2-3, with D hard to call. Germline V gene sequence: CDR1 MNHNS, CDR2 SASEGT. The CDR3 extends over 12 amino acids. V was clipped by 2 bases and J by 3 bases, with 3 bases between them. CDR3 region: CASSEITDTQYF. For the CDR3, the DNA is TGTGCCAGCAGTGAAATTACAGATACGCAGTATTTT.

This clone occurred a few times. The chain employs TRBV5-1 and TRBJ2-3; D ambiguous. Per the germline V gene, CDR1 is SGHRS and CDR2 is YFSETQ. The CDR3 runs to 13 residues. V was trimmed by 0 bases and J by 4 bases, leaving 6 bases between them. The CDR3, as DNA: TGCGCCAGCAGCTTGGCCCCGCCAGATACGCAGTATTTT. It encodes CASSLAPPDTQYF.

The rearrangement links TRBV4-1 to TRBJ2-3; perhaps TRBD2 as D (6 bases). The V and J ends lost 1 base and 4 bases respectively, with 12 bases between them. CDR3 length: 15 amino acids. Germline CDR1 and CDR2: MGHRA and YSYEKL. The CDR3 loop reads CASSQASGGADTQYF. DNA for the CDR3: TGCGCCAGCAGCCAAGCGTCCGGGGGAGCAGATACGCAGTATTTT.

The genes are TRBV7-2 and TRBJ2-2, with 7 nucleotides matching TRBD2. The CDR3 contains 16 residues. In germline, CDR1 is SGHTA, CDR2 FQGNSA. The trim removed 5 bases at V and 2 bases at J, leaving 8 bases unmatched. CDR3 sequence (DNA): TGTGCCAGCAGCCGAGGGACGGGACTAAACACCGGGGAGCTGTTTTTT. It is translated as CASSRGTGLNTGELFF.

The chain has TRBV29-1 and TRBJ2-5; D possibly uses TRBD1 or TRBD2 (7 bases each). The CDR3 consists of 13 residues. V was clipped by 8 bases and J by 4 bases, with 17 bases between them. Germline-derived CDR1 and CDR2 are SQVTM and ANQGSEA. The CDR3: CSLGGGLGETQYF. The CDR3 DNA sequence: TGCAGCTTGGGAGGGGGCCTGGGAGAGACCCAGTACTTC.

This chain links TRBV14 with TRBJ2-5; D not resolved. This CDR3 has 17 amino acids. Trimming left V 4 bases short and J 0 bases short, with 18 bases between. The germline V gene encodes CDR1 SGHDN and CDR2 FVKESK. Written as DNA, the CDR3 is TGTGCCAGCAGCCCAAGACGCCCCCTGGGGTACCAAGAGACCCAGTACTTC. Its translation: CASSPRRPLGYQETQYF.

This clone was found a few times. Because the CDR3 is missing its conserved closing phenylalanine or tryptophan, this is likely a read error. The DNA is left out, because the CDR3 cannot be placed on it with certainty; the CDR3 is given as TCRdb lists it. This rearrangement joins TRBV27 to TRBJ1-6. In germline, CDR1 is MNHEY, CDR2 SMNVEV (reference sequence). The CDR3 comprises 9 residues, both ends counted. The chain's CDR3 is CASSFSASI.

This chain joins TRBV9 and TRBJ2-5; D possibly corresponds to TRBD1 (6 bases). V dropped 3 bases and J dropped 5 bases, with 14 bases sitting between them. The CDR3 covers 14 residues. CDR1 is SGDLS, CDR2 YYNGEE, per germline. The chain's CDR3 is CASSEDSPRETQYF. The CDR3 nucleotides are TGTGCCAGCAGCGAGGACAGCCCGCGGGAGACCCAGTACTTC.

The CDR3 nucleotides are TGCGCCAGCAGCCTGCGGGGAGCCGGTGATGAGCAGTTCTTC. Protein sequence: CASSLRGAGDEQFF. V usage is TRBV4-1 and J usage is TRBJ2-1, with D perhaps matching TRBD2 (6 bases). This CDR3 spans 14 amino acids. Trimming cost V 4 bases and J 8 bases, with 15 bases left between them. CDR1 and CDR2 (germline): MGHRA, YSYEKL.

This chain uses TRBV9 with TRBJ1-3; tentatively, D is TRBD1 (6 bases). V gave up 3 bases and J gave up 1 base, with 11 bases separating them. Germline CDR1 SGDLS, CDR2 YYNGEE. The CDR3 totals 15 residues. CDR3 sequence reads: CASSALDRSGNTIYF. The CDR3 DNA reads as TGTGCCAGCAGCGCCTTGGACAGATCTGGAAACACCATATATTTT.

The V gene is TRBV28, the J gene TRBJ2-3, with a possible D match to TRBD2 (6 bases). The CDR3 covers 13 residues. V gave up 6 bases and J gave up 15 bases, with 22 bases separating them. Germline V lookup: CDR1 MDHEN, CDR2 SYDVKM. The CDR3 protein is CASRELGGPRQYF. CDR3 sequence (DNA): TGTGCCAGCAGGGAGCTCGGGGGACCCAGACAATATTTT.

This clone turned up a few times. The chain employs TRBV10-3 and TRBJ2-7; D possibly corresponds to TRBD2 (6 bases). CDR1 ENHRY and CDR2 SYGVKD come from the germline V gene. The CDR3 totals 13 residues. Trimming took off 2 bases at V and 7 bases at J, with 12 bases between the two ends. The CDR3 reads CAISEAGGVEQYF. As DNA, the CDR3 is TGTGCCATCAGTGAGGCAGGAGGGGTTGAGCAGTACTTC.

Only a few counts were recorded for this clone. The chain recombines TRBV9 with TRBJ2-3, with 10 bases lining up with TRBD2. With V trimmed by 0 bases and J by 6 bases, 4 bases remained unmatched. The CDR3 runs 15 residues. Germline values: CDR1 SGDLS, CDR2 YYNGEE. In DNA form, the CDR3 reads TGTGCCAGCAGCGTAGATAGCGGGGGGACTGATACGCAGTATTTT. Its protein product is CASSVDSGGTDTQYF.